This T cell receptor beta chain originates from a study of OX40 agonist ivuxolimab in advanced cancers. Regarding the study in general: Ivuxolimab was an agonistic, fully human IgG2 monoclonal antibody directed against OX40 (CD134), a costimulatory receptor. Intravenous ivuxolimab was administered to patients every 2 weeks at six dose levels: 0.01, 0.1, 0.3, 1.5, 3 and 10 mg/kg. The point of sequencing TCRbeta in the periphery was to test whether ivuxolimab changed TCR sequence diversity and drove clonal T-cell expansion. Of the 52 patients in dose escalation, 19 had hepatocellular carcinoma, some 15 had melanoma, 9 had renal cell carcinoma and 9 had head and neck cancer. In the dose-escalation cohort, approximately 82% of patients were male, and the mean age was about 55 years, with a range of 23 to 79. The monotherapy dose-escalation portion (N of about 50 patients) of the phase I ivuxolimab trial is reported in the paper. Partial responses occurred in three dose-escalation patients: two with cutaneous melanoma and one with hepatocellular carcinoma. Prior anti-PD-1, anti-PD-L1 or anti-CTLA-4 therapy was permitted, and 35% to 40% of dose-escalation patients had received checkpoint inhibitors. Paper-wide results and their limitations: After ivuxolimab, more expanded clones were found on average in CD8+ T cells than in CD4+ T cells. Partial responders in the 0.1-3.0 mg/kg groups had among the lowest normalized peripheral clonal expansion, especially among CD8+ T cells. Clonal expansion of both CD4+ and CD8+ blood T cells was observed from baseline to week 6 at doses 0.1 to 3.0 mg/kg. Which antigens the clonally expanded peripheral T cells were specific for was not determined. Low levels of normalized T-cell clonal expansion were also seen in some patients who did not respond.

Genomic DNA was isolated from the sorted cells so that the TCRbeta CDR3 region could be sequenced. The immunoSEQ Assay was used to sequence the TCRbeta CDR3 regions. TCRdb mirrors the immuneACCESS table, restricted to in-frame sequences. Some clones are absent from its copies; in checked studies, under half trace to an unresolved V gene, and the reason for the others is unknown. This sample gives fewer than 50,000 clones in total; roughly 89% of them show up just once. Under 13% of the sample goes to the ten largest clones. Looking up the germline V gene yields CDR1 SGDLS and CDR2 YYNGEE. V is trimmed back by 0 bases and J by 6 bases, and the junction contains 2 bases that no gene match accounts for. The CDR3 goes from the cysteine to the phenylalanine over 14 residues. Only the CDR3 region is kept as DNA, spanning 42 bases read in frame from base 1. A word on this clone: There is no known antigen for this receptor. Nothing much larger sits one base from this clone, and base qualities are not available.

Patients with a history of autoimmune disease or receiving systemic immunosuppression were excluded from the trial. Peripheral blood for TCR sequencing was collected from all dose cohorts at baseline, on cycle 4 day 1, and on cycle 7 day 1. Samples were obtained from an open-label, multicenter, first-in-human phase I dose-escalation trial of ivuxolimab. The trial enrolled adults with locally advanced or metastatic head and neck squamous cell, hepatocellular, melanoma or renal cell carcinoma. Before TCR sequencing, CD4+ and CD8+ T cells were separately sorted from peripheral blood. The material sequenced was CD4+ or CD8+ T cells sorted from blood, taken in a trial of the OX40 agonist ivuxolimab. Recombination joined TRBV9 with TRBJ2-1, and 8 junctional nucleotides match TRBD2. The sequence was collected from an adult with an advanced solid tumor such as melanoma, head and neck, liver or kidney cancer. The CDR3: CASSVAGGVNEQFF. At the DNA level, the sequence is TGTGCCAGCAGCGTAGCGGGAGGGGTCAATGAGCAGTTCTTC. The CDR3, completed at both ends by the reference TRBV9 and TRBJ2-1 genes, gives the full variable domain DSGVTQTPKHLITATGQRVTLRCSPRSGDLSVYWYQQSLDQGLQFLIQYYNGEERAKGNILERFSAQQFPDLHSELNLSSLELGDSALYFCASSVAGGVNEQFFGPGTRLTVL.